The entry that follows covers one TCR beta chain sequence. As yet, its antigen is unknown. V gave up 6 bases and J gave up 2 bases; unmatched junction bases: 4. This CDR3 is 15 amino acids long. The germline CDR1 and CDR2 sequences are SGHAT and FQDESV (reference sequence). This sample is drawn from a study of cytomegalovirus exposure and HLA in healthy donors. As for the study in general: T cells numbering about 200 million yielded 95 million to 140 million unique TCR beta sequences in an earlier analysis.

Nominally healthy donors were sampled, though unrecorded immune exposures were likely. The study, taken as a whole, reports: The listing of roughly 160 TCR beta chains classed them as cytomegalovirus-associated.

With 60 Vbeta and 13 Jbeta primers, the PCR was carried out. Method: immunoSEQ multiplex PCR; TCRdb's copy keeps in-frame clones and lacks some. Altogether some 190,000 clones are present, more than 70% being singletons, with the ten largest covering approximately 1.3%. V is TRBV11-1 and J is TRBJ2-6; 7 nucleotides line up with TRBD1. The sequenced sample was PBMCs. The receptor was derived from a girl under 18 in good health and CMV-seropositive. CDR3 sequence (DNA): TGTGCCAGCAGGCCACAGGGGACTGGGGCCAACGTCCTGACTTTC. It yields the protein CASRPQGTGANVLTF.